The 2 T cell receptor beta chains presented below share a single source sample, sequenced in a study of blood T cell repertoires in COVID-19. TCRdb's copy holds only in-frame clones and misses some; the assay was immunoSEQ multiplex PCR. The data show about 200,000 clones, around four fifths seen once. Specimen: peripheral blood. These receptor sequences come from a man aged 55 to 70 with COVID-19, enrolled during active disease.

J is TRBJ2-7 and V is TRBV7-2, with D possibly TRBD1 on 6 matching bases. CDR1 is SGHTA and CDR2 is FQGNSA in the germline V gene. V was cut by 1 base and J by 6 bases, with 10 bases left in between. This CDR3 is 13 amino acids long. The CDR3 nucleotides are TGTGCCAGCAGCTTAGTTGTACAGGGCGAGCAGTACTTC. Translation gives CASSLVVQGEQYF.

This chain connects TRBV6-5 to TRBJ1-1; possibly TRBD1 for D (5 bases). CDR1 MNHEY and CDR2 SVGAGI come from the germline V gene. Trimming removed 10 bases at V and 6 bases at J, with 18 bases between. The CDR3 is 13 residues long. The chain's CDR3 is CANLNLRQPEAFF. As DNA, the CDR3 is TGTGCCAACCTCAACCTTAGACAGCCTGAAGCTTTCTTT.